Listed below are T cell receptor beta chains from one sample, sequenced in a study of blood T cell repertoires in COVID-19. Only in-frame clones appear in the TCRdb table, and some are missing; sequencing was by immunoSEQ multiplex PCR. Seen here are about 34,000 clones, around 77% observed once, and the top ten hold roughly 16%. The specimen was peripheral blood. These receptors were obtained from a human donor in a cohort sampled during active COVID-19. Both conserved end residues are part of each CDR3. D genes are given only for firm matches. Only some rows state a clone size, as once, few, many or a class for expanded clones.

j_call v_call d_call clone_size cdr3_nt cdr3_aa
TRBJ2-3 TRBV18 TRBD2 - TGTGCCAGCTCACCACTAGCGGGTAGCACAGATACGCAGTATTTT CASSPLAGSTDTQYF
TRBJ1-1 TRBV30 - - TGTGCCTGGAGAGTGGTCGGGAGCACTGAAGCTTTCTTT CAWRVVGSTEAFF
TRBJ2-5 TRBV29-1 - - TGCAGCGCAGGGATTCGAGGGGAGACCCAGTACTTC CSAGIRGETQYF
TRBJ2-1 TRBV30 - once TGTGCCTACGGGAAGGGATACAATGAGCAGTTCTTC CAYGKGYNEQFF
TRBJ1-1 TRBV5-4 TRBD1 - TGTGCCAGTAAGACCGGGACAGGGGGTAGAGGTGGTGAAGCTTTCTTT CASKTGTGGRGGEAFF
TRBJ2-5 TRBV7-8 TRBD2 few TGTGCCAGCAGCTCAAAGCGGGGGGGCTTTGAGACCCAGTACTTC CASSSKRGGFETQYF
TRBJ1-2 TRBV27 TRBD1 - TGTGCCAGCAGTTCGGTAGCCGGGACAGGCCCGAATGGCTACACCTTC CASSSVAGTGPNGYTF
TRBJ2-7 TRBV2 TRBD1 - TGTGCCAGCAGCCCGAGCGACAGGGAAAGTTTAGAGGAGCAGTACTTC CASSPSDRESLEEQYF
TRBJ1-1 TRBV30 TRBD1 once TGTGCCTACAGGGGGCGGGAACCAAAGAACACTGAAGCTTTCTTT CAYRGREPKNTEAFF
TRBJ1-4 TRBV5-1 - few TGCGCCAGCAGCTTGTCTCGGGGGGAATATGAAAAACTGTTTTTT CASSLSRGEYEKLFF
TRBJ1-1 TRBV6-2/TRBV6-3 TRBD1 - TGTGCCAGCAGTTACTCGGGACAGTTCACCGAAGCTTTCTTT CASSYSGQFTEAFF
TRBJ2-5 TRBV28 - - TGTGCCAGCAGGCAAGCAGGAGGGGAGACCCAGTACTTC CASRQAGGETQYF
TRBJ1-2 TRBV15 - - TGTGCCACCAGCATAGGTTCGGGAGGGGAGTATGGCTACACCTTC CATSIGSGGEYGYTF
TRBJ2-5 TRBV7-2 TRBD2 - TGTGCCAGCAGCGAGCAGCGGGGTCGAGGGACCCAGTACTTC CASSEQRGRGTQYF
TRBJ2-7 TRBV5-6 - few TGTGCCAGCAGCCCGGGCGTCTTCAGGGTACACGAGCAGTACTTC CASSPGVFRVHEQYF
TRBJ2-7 TRBV3-1/TRBV3-2 TRBD1 - TGTGCCAGCAGCCAAGCCCAAGGACAGGGAGTTTCCTACGAGCAGTACTTC CASSQAQGQGVSYEQYF
TRBJ2-5 TRBV18 TRBD2 - TGTGCCAGCTCACCCCGACTAGCGGGGGGACTAGAGACCCAGTACTTC CASSPRLAGGLETQYF
TRBJ2-3 TRBV27 TRBD2 - TGTGCCAGCACCCGACTAGCGGGAGCGGATACGCAGTATTTT CASTRLAGADTQYF
TRBJ2-1 TRBV19 - few TGTGCCAGTAGTATAGATGGCCAGTCCCGGGAGAAGTTCTTC CASSIDGQSREKFF
TRBJ2-5 TRBV28 TRBD1 - TGTGCCAGCAGTTTAGCACAGGGGGCGGGAGAGACCCAGTACTTC CASSLAQGAGETQYF
TRBJ2-7 TRBV4-1 TRBD2 - TGCGCCAGCAGCCAAGGAGTAGCGGGGATCTCCTACGAGCAGTACTTC CASSQGVAGISYEQYF
TRBJ2-7 TRBV28 - - TGTGCCAGCACACCTCACCCCGGCTACGAGCAGTACTTC CASTPHPGYEQYF
TRBJ1-6 TRBV14 - - TGTGCCAGCAGTCCGGGACACACAAATTCACCCCTCCACTTT CASSPGHTNSPLHF
TRBJ1-4 TRBV3-1/TRBV3-2 TRBD1 - TGTGCCAGCAGCCAAGAGGGTTGGACAGGGGGCGACCTAAATGAAAAACTGTTTTTT CASSQEGWTGGDLNEKLFF
TRBJ1-3 TRBV11-2 - - TGTGCCAGCAGCTTACCCGACACCTACTCTGGAAACACCATATATTTT CASSLPDTYSGNTIYF
TRBJ2-4 TRBV18 TRBD2 once TGTGCCAGCTCACCAATGGGGCTAGCGGGCAACAAAAACATTCAGTACTTC CASSPMGLAGNKNIQYF
TRBJ2-7 TRBV2 - once TGTGCCAGCAGTGAACTGGCGGGCCATCCCTACGAGCAGTACTTC CASSELAGHPYEQYF
TRBJ1-2 TRBV6-1 TRBD1 - TGTGCCAGCAGTGAATCTTCGACAGGGAAGGGCTACACCTTC CASSESSTGKGYTF
TRBJ2-7 TRBV5-6 - - TGTGCCAGCAGCTTGAAGGACTTAAAGTCCTACGAGCAGTACTTC CASSLKDLKSYEQYF
TRBJ2-3 TRBV11-3 TRBD1 - TGTGCCAGCAGCGGGAACAGGGGAGATACGCAGTATTTT CASSGNRGDTQYF
TRBJ2-7 TRBV10-3 - - TGTGCCATCAGGTGGGATCGACAGACCTACGAGCAGTACTTC CAIRWDRQTYEQYF
TRBJ2-7 TRBV7-9 TRBD1 medium-sized TGTGCCAGCAGCCCGCGGACAGGGGGAAGCAACGAGCAGTACTTC CASSPRTGGSNEQYF
TRBJ2-4 TRBV4-2 TRBD1 - TGTGCCAGCAGTCAACCGGGACAGGGCCGTAGTGCCAAAAACATTCAGTACTTC CASSQPGQGRSAKNIQYF
TRBJ2-1 TRBV2 TRBD2 - TGTGCCAGTCTGTGGGGACTAGTAGGTTACAATGAGCAGTTCTTC CASLWGLVGYNEQFF
TRBJ1-4 TRBV6-5 - - TGTGCCAGCAGTTATAGGGGGATTTCAACTAATGAAAAACTGTTTTTT CASSYRGISTNEKLFF
TRBJ1-1 TRBV19 - - TGTGCCAGTAGTATGGGAGGAGGGAACACTGAAGCTTTCTTT CASSMGGGNTEAFF
TRBJ1-3 TRBV24-1 - - TGTGCCACCTTGAGGACAAGACGAAACACCATATATTTT CATLRTRRNTIYF